This paragraph reports one TCR beta chain. The record originates from a study of shared clonotypes between healthy human individuals. The assay was run at deep level. The assay was immunoSEQ multiplex PCR, and TCRdb's table has in-frame clones only and misses some. The table has 850,000 to 1,200,000 clones, approximately 72% seen once. Every one of the donors was a Caucasian adult that lived in Nashville, Tennessee. This sequence originates from a man aged 18 to 30 in good health. Material: memory CD4+ T cells sorted from blood. As to subset: CD45RA-negative fraction.

The CDR3 here is CASRPGQGRADTQYF. As DNA, the CDR3 is TGTGCCAGCAGACCCGGACAGGGTCGGGCAGATACGCAGTATTTT. The chain couples TRBV6-5 to TRBJ2-3; 8 nucleotides agree with TRBD1. This CDR3 region has 15 residues. Germline CDR1 is MNHEY and CDR2 is SVGAGI. The V gene end was trimmed by 6 bases and the J gene end by 4 bases; junction bases not matched to a gene: 9.